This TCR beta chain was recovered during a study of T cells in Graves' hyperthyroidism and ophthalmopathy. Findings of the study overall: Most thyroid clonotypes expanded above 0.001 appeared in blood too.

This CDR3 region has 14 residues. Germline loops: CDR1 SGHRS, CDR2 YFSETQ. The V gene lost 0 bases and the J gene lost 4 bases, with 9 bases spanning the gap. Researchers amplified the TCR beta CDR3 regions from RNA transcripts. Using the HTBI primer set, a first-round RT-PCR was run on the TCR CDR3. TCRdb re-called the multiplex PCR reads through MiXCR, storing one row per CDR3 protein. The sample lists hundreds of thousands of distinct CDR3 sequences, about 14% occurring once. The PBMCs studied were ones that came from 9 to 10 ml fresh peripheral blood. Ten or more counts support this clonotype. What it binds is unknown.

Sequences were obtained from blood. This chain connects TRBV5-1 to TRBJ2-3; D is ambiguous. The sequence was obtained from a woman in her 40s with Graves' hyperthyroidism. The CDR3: CASSLERLPDTQYF. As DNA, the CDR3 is TGCGCCAGCAGCTTGGAACGTCTCCCAGATACGCAGTATTTT.